The 18 T cell receptor beta chains below all came from one sample that was sequenced in a study of cytomegalovirus exposure and HLA in healthy donors. This PCR relied on a set of 60 Vbeta primers and 13 Jbeta primers. The repertoire was sequenced with immunoSEQ multiplex PCR; TCRdb's copy has only in-frame clones and lacks some. This table has 100,000 to 150,000 clones, 80% to 90% appearing once. The sample taken for sequencing was PBMCs. All receptors derive from a woman between 35 and 50 years old in good health and CMV-seropositive.

As to this clone: Compared with germline, one end of the junction differs, possibly owing to a read error. This chain connects TRBV7-7 to TRBJ2-2; TRBD2 might be the D (7 bases). Germline CDR1 reads SSHAT; CDR2 reads FNYEAQ (reference sequence). The CDR3 extends over 16 amino acids. The CDR3 protein is CASSLADRRGTGELFF. The CDR3 DNA follows: TGTGCTAGCAGCTTAGCAGACAGGCGGGGGACCGGGGAGCTGTTTTTT.

The chain carries TRBV19 and TRBJ2-7; TRBD1 matches at 8 bases. With V trimmed by 5 bases and J by 4 bases, 7 bases remained unmatched. The CDR3 is 14 residues long. Germline values: CDR1 LNHDA, CDR2 SQIVND (reference sequence). CDR3 protein: CASSSGTGYYEQYF. The DNA for the CDR3 is TGTGCCAGTAGTTCCGGGACAGGATATTACGAGCAGTACTTC.

The V call is TRBV15, the J call TRBJ2-7; 10 bases line up with TRBD2. Germline CDR1 LNHNV, CDR2 YYDKDF (reference sequence). V lost 0 bases, J lost 5 bases, and 4 bases stayed unmatched. The CDR3 contains 15 residues. In nucleotides, the CDR3 is TGTGCCACCAGCAGAGAGGGACTAGCGTTTAACGAGCAGTACTTC. Protein: CATSREGLAFNEQYF.

The chain links TRBV9 to TRBJ1-3; D remains unclear. This CDR3 has 14 residues. Looked up from germline, CDR1 is SGDLS and CDR2 is YYNGEE. V dropped 0 bases and J dropped 0 bases, with 4 bases sitting between them. The CDR3: CASSVDSSGNTIYF. The CDR3 DNA reads as TGTGCCAGCAGCGTAGATAGCTCTGGAAACACCATATATTTT.

This clone was observed a few times. The chain recombines TRBV6-4 with TRBJ2-2; weak D call: TRBD2 (6 bases). The V end lost 6 bases, the J end lost 8 bases, and 16 bases lay between the germline ends. CDR3 length: 14 amino acids. Germline assignment: CDR1 MRHNA and CDR2 SNTAGT. The chain's CDR3 is CASSRDSWEGELFF. The CDR3, as DNA: TGTGCCAGCAGCCGGGACTCCTGGGAGGGGGAGCTGTTTTTT.

This chain connects TRBV7-8 to TRBJ2-7; 15 bases agree with TRBD2. The CDR3 covers 17 residues. The V segment lost 1 base and the J segment 6 bases; nucleotides outside the gene matches: 7. Germline V gives CDR1 SGHVS, CDR2 FQNEAQ. CDR3 amino acids: CASSLGTSGRAGFEQYF. Here the CDR3 DNA reads TGTGCCAGCAGCTTAGGGACTAGCGGGAGGGCCGGATTCGAGCAGTACTTC.

In the case of this clone: One end of the junction is discordant with germline, which a read error may explain. The V call is TRBV5-1, the J call TRBJ2-2; the D gene is possibly TRBD1 (5 bases). The CDR3 loop spans 15 amino acids. Germline CDR1 and CDR2: SGHRS and YFSETQ. Written as DNA, the CDR3 is TGCGCCGGCAGCTTGACAGAACCGAACACCGGGGAGCTGTTTTTT. Translated, it gives CAGSLTEPNTGELFF.

This clone was counted between two and nine times. This sample also contains other DNA sequences that code for the same CDR3. The chain combines TRBV6-6 with TRBJ2-7; 8 positions match TRBD2. With V trimmed by 7 bases and J by 13 bases, 9 bases remained unmatched. Per the germline V gene, CDR1 is MNHNY and CDR2 is SVGAGI (reference sequence). CDR3 length: 11 residues. The CDR3 loop is CASTQAGELYF. CDR3 sequence (DNA): TGTGCCAGCACCCAAGCGGGAGAGTTATACTTC.

The chain uses TRBV7-3 and TRBJ1-1; D unclear. CDR1 and CDR2 (germline): SGHTA, FQGTGA. This CDR3 has 13 residues. V was trimmed by 7 bases and J by 1 base, leaving 10 bases between them. CDR3 amino acids: CASKADSNTEAFF. CDR3 DNA sequence: TGTGCCAGCAAGGCGGATTCGAACACTGAAGCTTTCTTT.

Concerning this clone itself: The junction departs from the called germline gene at one end, perhaps through a read error. This same CDR3 is encoded by further DNA sequences in the sample. The chain links TRBV4-2 to TRBJ1-1; maybe TRBD1 (5 bases). The CDR3 is 15 amino acids. Germline assignment: CDR1 LGHNA and CDR2 YNFKEQ. As DNA, the CDR3 is TGTGCAAGCAGCCCCTGGGGCGTGAAGAACACTGAAGCTTTCTTT. This gives the protein CASSPWGVKNTEAFF.

The rearrangement joins TRBV28 to TRBJ1-4; D is possibly TRBD1 (6 bases). The CDR3 has 18 amino acids. The V and J ends lost 2 bases and 0 bases respectively, with 16 bases between them. The germline V gene has CDR1 MDHEN and CDR2 SYDVKM. The CDR3 sequence is CASSLIGGGLATNEKLFF. CDR3 sequence (DNA): TGTGCCAGCAGTTTAATAGGGGGGGGCCTGGCAACTAATGAAAAACTGTTTTTT.

CDR3 sequence (DNA): TGTGCCTGGACCCCCGGCAGGGACTATGGCTACACCTTC. Protein: CAWTPGRDYGYTF. The chain is built from TRBV30 and TRBJ1-2; perhaps TRBD1 as D (5 bases). Germline CDR1 reads GTSNPN; CDR2 reads SVGIG (reference sequence). V lost 4 bases and J lost 3, with 12 bases in between. The CDR3 has 13 amino acids.

The chain combines TRBV2 with TRBJ2-1; 11 bases match TRBD1. Germline-derived CDR1 and CDR2 are SNHLY and FYNNEI. CDR3 length: 17 residues. The V gene end was trimmed by 5 bases and the J gene end by 2 bases; junction bases not matched to a gene: 8. CDR3 nucleotide sequence: TGTGCCAGCAGTCACCGGGGACAGGGGGAAACCTACAATGAGCAGTTCTTC. Translating it yields CASSHRGQGETYNEQFF.

The CDR3 protein is CASSPAGYTNEQFF. In DNA form, the CDR3 reads TGTGCCAGCAGCCCGGCGGGTTATACCAATGAGCAGTTCTTC. V is TRBV5-6 and J is TRBJ2-1, with a possible D match to TRBD2 (5 bases). CDR3 length: 14 residues. CDR1 is SGHDT, CDR2 YYEEEE, per germline. Trimming stripped 4 bases from V and 6 bases from J, with 14 bases between.

Only one count was recorded for this clone. The rearrangement joins TRBV27 to TRBJ2-7; 14 nucleotides match TRBD2. Germline V gene lookup returns CDR1 MNHEY and CDR2 SMNVEV (reference sequence). With V trimmed by 5 bases and J by 0 bases, 12 bases remained unmatched. The CDR3 is 19 residues long. The CDR3 loop reads CASSPRWTSGGTSSYEQYF. As DNA, the CDR3 is TGTGCCAGCAGTCCCCGATGGACTAGCGGGGGGACTTCCTCCTACGAGCAGTACTTC.

The genes are TRBV30 and TRBJ2-1; 11 bases line up with TRBD2. Germline-derived CDR1 and CDR2 are GTSNPN and SVGIG (reference sequence). The ends lost 5 bases at V and 0 bases at J; junction bases unmatched: 3. The CDR3 is 15 amino acids. The CDR3 nucleotides are TGTGCCTGGGTAGCGGGGGGGAGCTCCTACAATGAGCAGTTCTTC. Its translation is CAWVAGGSSYNEQFF. The full variable domain, with the rest looked up from reference TRBV30 and TRBJ2-1, is SQTIHQWPATLVQPVGSPLSLECTVEGTSNPNLYWYRQAAGRGLQLLFYSVGIGQISSEVPQNLSASRPQDRQFILSSKKLLLSDSGFYLCAWVAGGSSYNEQFFGPGTRLTVL.

Details on this clone: An end of the junction differs from the germline gene, which may be a read error. The rearrangement joins TRBV7-7 to TRBJ2-1; 7 positions agree with TRBD2. The CDR3 covers 17 residues. The V gene's germline CDR1 is SSHAT and CDR2 FNYEAQ (reference sequence). CDR3 sequence reads: CASSPREAGHYYNEQFF. The DNA for the CDR3 is TGTGCTAGCAGCCCCCGCGAAGCGGGGCACTATTACAATGAGCAGTTCTTC.

This chain connects TRBV25-1 to TRBJ1-4; D uncertain. Trimming took off 4 bases at V and 8 bases at J, with 14 bases between the two ends. The germline CDR1 and CDR2 sequences are MGHDK and SYGVNS. This CDR3 contains 14 residues. CDR3 DNA sequence: TGTGCCAGCAGTGGGCCCGGGATCAGGGAAAAACTGTTTTTT. It yields the protein CASSGPGIREKLFF.